The present TCR beta chain was sequenced within a study of blood T cells in healthy people across ages. The second PCR ran about 6 to 12 cycles with a sample-barcoded 5' primer and J-beta primers. A minimum of 3 million CDR3-containing paired-end reads was obtained for each sample. TCRdb passed the 5' RACE reads through MiXCR, listing each CDR3 protein once. The table has about 380,000 distinct CDR3 sequences, 52% seen once; the top ten hold 45% to 60%. Study observations and caveats: Donors of long life had a larger count of naive CD4+ cells and greater diversity than aged donors. Estimates of total diversity, which came from one million sequenced T cells, were considered to be underestimates.

The draw of peripheral blood yielded approximately 10 milliliters from each donor. V was pared by 1 base and J by 5 bases, with 4 bases of the junction left unmatched. The CDR3 loop spans 16 amino acids. The germline CDR1 and CDR2 sequences are LGHNA and YNFKEQ. Details on this clonotype: The antigen is not known.

This TCR came from a man in his 60s in good health. Specimen: blood. The chain employs TRBV4-2 and TRBJ2-3; TRBD1 matches at 12 bases. In DNA form, the CDR3 reads TGTGCCAGCAGCCAAGTCGGGACAGGGGGCATAGATACGCAGTATTTT. Translated: CASSQVGTGGIDTQYF.